Each of the 17 T cell receptor beta chains below was sequenced from the same sample in a study of blood T cell repertoires in COVID-19. Profiling relied on immunoSEQ multiplex PCR, and the TCRdb table lists in-frame clones only, not all of them. This table has around 100,000 clones, roughly 92% appearing once. Sequences were obtained from peripheral blood. The receptors were gathered from a woman aged 45-65 years with COVID-19, enrolled during active disease.

V usage is TRBV7-8 and J usage is TRBJ1-6; no clear D gene. V lost 1 base and J lost 5, with 6 bases in between. CDR3 size: 14 residues. Looked up from germline, CDR1 is SGHVS and CDR2 is FQNEAQ. In DNA form, the CDR3 reads TGTGCCAGCAGCTTAGTAAGCGATAATTCACCCCTCCACTTT. This sequence encodes CASSLVSDNSPLHF. The entire variable domain, with the rest obtained from reference TRBV7-8 and TRBJ1-6, is as follows: GAGVSQSPRYKVAKRGQDVALRCDPISGHVSLFWYQQALGQGPEFLTYFQNEAQLDKSGLPSDRFFAERPEGSVSTLKIQRTQQEDSAVYLCASSLVSDNSPLHFGNGTRLTVT.

Here the CDR3 DNA reads TGTGCCAGTAGTACCTTACAGTCCCCGGGGGAAAAACTGTTTTTT. Amino acids: CASSTLQSPGEKLFF. J is TRBJ1-4 and V is TRBV19; D unclear. Germline V gives CDR1 LNHDA, CDR2 SQIVND (reference sequence). Trimming shortened V by 4 bases and J by 8 bases, and 17 bases separated the two germline ends. This CDR3 contains 15 residues.

The gene calls are TRBV5-1 and TRBJ2-1, with a weak D call TRBD1 (6 bases). From germline, CDR1 is SGHRS and CDR2 YFSETQ. Trimming pared 1 base from V and 10 bases from J, leaving 12 bases between. The CDR3 has 13 amino acids. As DNA, the CDR3 is TGCGCCAGCAGCTTGATGCTGACAGGAGAGCAGTTCTTC. Its protein is CASSLMLTGEQFF.

The CDR3 DNA reads as TGTGCCAGCTCACCGTCAGGGGGTGGGCAGCCCCAGCATTTT. Protein: CASSPSGGGQPQHF. The chain couples TRBV18 to TRBJ1-5; TRBD1 matches at 7 bases. Germline V gene sequence: CDR1 KGHSH, CDR2 LQKENI. There are 14 residues in the CDR3. After removal of 3 bases from V and 7 bases from J, the junction contained 6 bases not matched to a gene.

The J gene is TRBJ2-1, the V gene TRBV11-1, with D hard to call. The germline V and J ends were trimmed by 2 bases and 9 bases, with 8 bases remaining between them. This CDR3 contains 12 residues. CDR1 SGHAT and CDR2 FQDESV come from the germline V gene (reference sequence). This CDR3 reads CASSLKLPEQFF. The CDR3, as DNA: TGTGCCAGCAGCTTAAAACTACCTGAGCAGTTCTTC.

The V and J genes are TRBV19 and TRBJ2-7, with 9 bases identical to TRBD1. CDR3 size: 16 residues. Germline V gene sequence: CDR1 LNHDA, CDR2 SQIVND (reference sequence). The V and J ends lost 5 bases and 2 bases, in that order; junction bases with no gene match: 10. The CDR3 loop is CASSFTDRGFPYEQYV. The DNA of the CDR3 is TGTGCCAGTAGTTTTACGGACAGGGGTTTTCCCTACGAGCAGTACGTC.

V usage is TRBV5-4 and J usage is TRBJ2-7; 8 nucleotides line up with TRBD1. Per the germline V gene, CDR1 is SGHNT and CDR2 is YYREEE (reference sequence). The CDR3 totals 15 residues. V was clipped by 4 bases and J by 4 bases; unmatched bases: 10. The CDR3 sequence: CASSPETGGEYEQYV. The CDR3 DNA sequence: TGTGCCAGCAGCCCCGAAACAGGGGGTGAGTACGAGCAGTACGTC.

The chain joins TRBV11-2 to TRBJ1-6, with D possibly being TRBD1 (6 bases). Trimming removed 2 bases from V and 14 bases from J, with 16 bases in between. The CDR3 is made up of 14 amino acids. Germline CDR1 SGHAT, CDR2 FQNNGV. The chain's CDR3 is CASSLTQGKSALHF. The CDR3 nucleotides are TGTGCCAGCAGCTTAACCCAGGGGAAGTCTGCCCTCCACTTT.

The chain employs TRBV29-1 and TRBJ1-1, with 7 bases identical to TRBD1. The CDR3 is 11 amino acids. Germline V CDR1 and CDR2: SQVTM, ANQGSEA. V dropped 6 bases and J dropped 8; count of bases not matched to a gene: 6. The CDR3 reads CSVTGSREAFF. The CDR3 DNA reads TGCAGCGTGACAGGGAGTCGGGAAGCTTTCTTT.

The chain couples TRBV6-2 or TRBV6-3 to TRBJ2-4; the match to TRBD1 covers 9 bases. CDR3 length: 18 amino acids. Trimming took 2 bases from V and 1 from J; bases not matched to a gene: 9. Germline loops: CDR1 MNHEY, CDR2 SVGEGT. CDR3 nucleotide sequence: TGTGCCAGCAGTTACACGCTGGGACAGGGAAAGGCCAAAAACATTCAGTACTTC. Its protein product is CASSYTLGQGKAKNIQYF.

This chain uses TRBV2 with TRBJ1-2; D call uncertain. The CDR3 contains 13 residues. V dropped 8 bases and J dropped 8 bases, with 18 bases sitting between them. Germline V gene sequence: CDR1 SNHLY, CDR2 FYNNEI. The CDR3 loop is CASLKWQEEGYTF. CDR3 DNA: TGTGCCAGCTTAAAATGGCAGGAGGAAGGCTACACCTTC.

The chain carries TRBV7-8 and TRBJ1-1, with unresolved D. The CDR3 has 15 amino acids. Per the germline V gene, CDR1 is SGHVS and CDR2 is FQNEAQ. The V end was cut by 1 base, the J end by 5 bases, with 14 bases between. The CDR3 protein is CASSLVVGGRTEAFF. Here the CDR3 DNA reads TGTGCCAGCAGCTTAGTCGTCGGAGGGAGGACTGAAGCTTTCTTT.

This chain joins TRBV30 and TRBJ1-6; D remains ambiguous. Trimming shortened V by 3 bases and J by 8 bases, and 11 bases separated the two germline ends. The germline gives CDR1 GTSNPN, CDR2 SVGIG (reference sequence). This CDR3 comprises 13 residues. The CDR3 sequence is CAWSAMRDSPLHF. The DNA of the CDR3 is TGTGCCTGGAGCGCAATGCGAGATTCACCCCTCCACTTT.

This clone appeared a few times. The chain recombines TRBV29-1 with TRBJ1-3, with TRBD1 matching over 10 bases. V lost 6 bases and J lost 4; bases outside the gene matches: 3. The germline CDR1 and CDR2 sequences are SQVTM and ANQGSEA. The CDR3 loop spans 13 amino acids. The CDR3 bases are TGCAGCGTGGCGACAGGGGGCGGAAACACCATATATTTT. Protein product: CSVATGGGNTIYF.

The chain recombines TRBV5-1 with TRBJ1-2; 9 bases are a match to TRBD1. CDR3 length: 15 residues. The germline CDR1 and CDR2 sequences are SGHRS and YFSETQ. With 5 bases clipped from V and 5 bases from J, the junction kept 10 bases outside the gene matches. DNA for the CDR3: TGCGCCAGCAGTTACTCCGGGACAGGGCGGTATGGCTACACCTTC. Protein: CASSYSGTGRYGYTF.

The V call is TRBV12-3 or TRBV12-4, the J call TRBJ1-5; possible D gene TRBD1, 5 bases. The ends were cut back, 1 base at V and 4 bases at J, with 5 bases in the middle. The CDR3 covers 13 residues. The CDR3 sequence: CASSLGQNQPQHF. The DNA of the CDR3 is TGTGCCAGCAGTTTAGGACAGAATCAGCCCCAGCATTTT.

The chain joins TRBV5-4 to TRBJ2-3; TRBD2 matches at 12 bases. The length of the CDR3 is 14 residues. V lost 1 base and J lost 13; bases outside the gene matches: 7. Germline V gives CDR1 SGHNT, CDR2 YYREEE (reference sequence). DNA for the CDR3: TGTGCCAGCAGCTTGAGAGCTAGCGGGGGGGCTAAGTATTTT. It encodes CASSLRASGGAKYF.